Detailed here is one T cell receptor beta chain. The clone's antigen remains unknown. No qualities accompany the bases; no much larger clone lies one base away. V was cut back by 2 bases and J by 6 bases, leaving a gap of 10 bases between them. Including the terminal cysteine and phenylalanine, the CDR3 comprises 14 residues. Only the CDR3 part of the read is kept: 42 bases, read in frame from the first base. The germline V gene gives CDR1 as LGHNT and CDR2 as FRNRAP. TCRbeta CDR3 regions were amplified from genomic DNA using the immunoSEQ Assay, a bias-controlled multiplex PCR. The authors' pipeline ran thus. Nucleated cell counts per sample were estimated from amplification of reference gene primers within the assay. To quantify the absolute abundance of each unique TCRbeta CDR3 rearrangement, sequence reads were collapsed and filtered. Productive Simpson clonality was computed per sample as the square root of Simpson's diversity index over productive rearrangements. TCRdb mirrors the immuneACCESS table, restricted to in-frame sequences. Some clones are absent from its copies; in checked studies, under half trace to an unresolved V gene, and the reason for the others is unknown. V and J calls and clone size are copied from that table; D and trimming were computed from the DNA. The sample table records about 150,000 clones; 80% to 90% of these occur just once. Approximately 3% of the sample is taken by the ten largest.

This sample was taken from a study of blood T cell repertoires in COVID-19 (TCRdb year 2020). Turning to the overall study: Samples covering the acute and convalescent phases of COVID-19 were provided by collaborators in the United States, Italy and Spain. The prospective study material was composed of cDNA or gDNA derived from T cells, B-cell-depleted T cells, or PBMCs. Subjects who had been exposed to COVID-19, were actively infected with it, or had recovered from it provided the deeply sampled blood TCRbeta repertoires that made up the dataset. The repertoires were released in a freely available public database meant as a resource for research on the immune response to SARS-CoV-2. The samples were drawn from the first 160 participants of the ongoing ImmuneRACE study and from some 1,300 subjects provided by 6 global collaborators. A de-identified subject ID, COVID-19 status, age in years and sex were almost always included in the sample metadata. Where HLA class I and class II types were available, the types were taken from metadata supplied by the sample provider, not from assay-based typing.

Collaborating institutions collected whole blood in K2EDTA tubes following their own protocols. Collaborator samples were shipped for TCRbeta analysis as frozen whole blood, isolated PBMCs, or DNA extracted from either sample type. The study at large found these results: The quantity of clinical and demographic metadata differed by source and by participant and was supplied without curation.

Sequences were obtained from peripheral blood. Recombination linked TRBV12-5 to TRBJ2-2; TRBD1 is a weak D gene call, 5 bases matching. The clonotype comes from a man between 60 and 75 years old with acute or convalescent COVID-19. The bases read TGTGCTAGTGGTTTGATCAGGGATGCCGGGGAGCTGTTTTTT. Its protein is CASGLIRDAGELFF.